This T cell receptor (beta chain) was found in a study of Ad26.COV2.S vaccination and SARS-CoV-2 variants. Described treatment: roughly 19 received Ad26.COV2.S at low or high dose, single or two shots; several received placebo; per-sample allocation not given. It was on day 63 after the first vaccine or placebo injection that samples were taken. J gave up 5 bases and V 5 bases, and 12 bases lay outside the gene matches. CDR1 MDHEN and CDR2 SYDVKM come from the germline V gene. The CDR3 runs to 18 residues. The protocol was immunoSEQ multiplex PCR, while the TCRdb copy is restricted to in-frame clones and leaves out a portion. Of under 550,000 clones listed, approximately 90% were seen once; the top ten hold 10% to 15%.

The sample in question was peripheral blood, obtained in a trial of Ad26.COV2.S vaccine versus placebo. The clonotype originates from a person between 18 and 65 years old who received the Ad26.COV2.S COVID-19 vaccine or a placebo. V is TRBV28 and J is TRBJ1-6; 10 bases line up with TRBD1. Here the CDR3 DNA reads TGTGCCAGCAGTCTCTTTGGGACAGGGGCGGCAGATAATTCACCCCTCCACTTT. It encodes CASSLFGTGAADNSPLHF.